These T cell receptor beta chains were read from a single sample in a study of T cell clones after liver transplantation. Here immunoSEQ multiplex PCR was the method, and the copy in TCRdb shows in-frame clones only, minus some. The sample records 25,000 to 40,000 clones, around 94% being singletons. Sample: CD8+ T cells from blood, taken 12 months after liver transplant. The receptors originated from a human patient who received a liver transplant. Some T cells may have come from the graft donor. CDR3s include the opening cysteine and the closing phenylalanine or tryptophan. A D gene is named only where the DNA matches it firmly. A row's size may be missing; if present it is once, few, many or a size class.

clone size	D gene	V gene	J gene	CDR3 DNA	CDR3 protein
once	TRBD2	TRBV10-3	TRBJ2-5	TGTGCCATCAGTGAGTCCCGACTTTCAGCGGGGCACCAAGAGACCCAGTACTTC	CAISESRLSAGHQETQYF
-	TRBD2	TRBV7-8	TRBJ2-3	TGTGCCAGCAGCCCGCGACTAGCGGGAGTAGGGGATACGCAGTATTTT	CASSPRLAGVGDTQYF
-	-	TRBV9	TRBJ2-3	TGTGCCAGCAGCGGGACTGGAACTAGCACAGATACGCAGTATTTT	CASSGTGTSTDTQYF
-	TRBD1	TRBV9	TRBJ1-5	TGTGCCAGCAGCGTAGGGACAGGGATAGATCAGCCCCAGCATTTT	CASSVGTGIDQPQHF
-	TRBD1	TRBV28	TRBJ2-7	TGTGCCAGCAGTATAACAGGGGGCCGGTACGAGCAGTACTTC	CASSITGGRYEQYF
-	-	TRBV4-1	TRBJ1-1	TGCGCCAGCAGCCAGGGGGACGGTGGGGCTTTCTTT	CASSQGDGGAFF
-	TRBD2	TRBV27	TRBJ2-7	TGTGCCAGCAGCAAACGGGAGATGGCGGGAGTCCCCTACGAGCAGTACTTC	CASSKREMAGVPYEQYF
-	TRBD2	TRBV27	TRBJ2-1	TGTGCCAGCAGCCCAGGAGCCAGCGGGATCTACAATGAGCAGTTCTTC	CASSPGASGIYNEQFF
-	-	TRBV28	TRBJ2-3	TGTGCCAGCAGTTCAGAGCAGGGCATTAGAGGTACGCAGTATTTT	CASSSEQGIRGTQYF
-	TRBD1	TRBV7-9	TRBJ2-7	TGTGCCAGCAGTACCGACGGACAGGTATACGAGCAGTACTTC	CASSTDGQVYEQYF
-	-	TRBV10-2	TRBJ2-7	TGCGCCAGCAGTGAGTCGGGGGAAAGGGAGTACTTC	CASSESGEREYF
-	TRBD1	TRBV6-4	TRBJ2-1	TGTGCCAGCCGACCTCCGGGACAGGGCGAAATCGGCTTTACATACAATGAGCAGTTCTTC	CASRPPGQGEIGFTYNEQFF
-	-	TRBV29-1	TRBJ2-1	TGCAGCGTTGATGACTACGGTGAGCAGTTCTTC	CSVDDYGEQFF
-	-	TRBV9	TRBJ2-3	TGTGCCAGCAGCGTAGCGGCTTCTAGCACAGATACGCAGTATTTT	CASSVAASSTDTQYF
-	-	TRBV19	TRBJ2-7	TGTGCCAGTAGTTCCCGCGAAGGGTCCTACGAGCAGTACTTC	CASSSREGSYEQYF
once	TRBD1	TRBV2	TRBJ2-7	TGTGCCAGCAGTGGCCAGCTTGGGACAGGGTCCTACGAGCAGTACTTC	CASSGQLGTGSYEQYF
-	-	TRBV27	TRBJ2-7	TGTGCCAGCAGTTCGGACGTTCTCGGCGAGCAGTACTTC	CASSSDVLGEQYF
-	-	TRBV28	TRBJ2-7	TGTGCCAGCAGCTCTGGACTTTCCTACGAGCAGTACTTC	CASSSGLSYEQYF
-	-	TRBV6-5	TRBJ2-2	TGTGCCAGCAGTTATCAATCCACCGGGGAGCTGTTTTTT	CASSYQSTGELFF
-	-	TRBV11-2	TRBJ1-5	TGTGCCAGCAGCTTAGCCCACTATAGCAATCAGCCCCAGCATTTT	CASSLAHYSNQPQHF
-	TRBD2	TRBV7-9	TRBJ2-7	TGTGCCAGCAGCTCCGGGACTAGCGGTTACGAGCAGTACTTC	CASSSGTSGYEQYF
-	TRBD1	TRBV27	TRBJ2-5	TGTGCCAGCAGTTTACTTACCGGGACAGGGCCAGAGACCCAGTACTTC	CASSLLTGTGPETQYF